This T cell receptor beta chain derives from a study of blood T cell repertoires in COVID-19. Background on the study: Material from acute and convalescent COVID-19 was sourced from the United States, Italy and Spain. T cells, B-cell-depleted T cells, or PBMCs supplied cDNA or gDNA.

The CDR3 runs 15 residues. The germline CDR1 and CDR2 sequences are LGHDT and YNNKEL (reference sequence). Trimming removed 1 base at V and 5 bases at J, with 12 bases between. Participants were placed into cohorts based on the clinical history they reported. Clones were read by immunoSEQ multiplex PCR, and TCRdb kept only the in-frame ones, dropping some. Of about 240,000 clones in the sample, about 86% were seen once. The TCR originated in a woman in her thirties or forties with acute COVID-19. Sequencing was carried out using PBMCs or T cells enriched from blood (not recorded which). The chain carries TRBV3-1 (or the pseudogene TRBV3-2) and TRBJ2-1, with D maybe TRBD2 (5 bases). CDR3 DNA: TGTGCCAGCAGCCAAGTCCGGGATTCAGACAATGAGCAGTTCTTC. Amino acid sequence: CASSQVRDSDNEQFF.